The TCR beta chain under discussion was sequenced for a study of blood T cell repertoires in COVID-19. The CDR3 sequence is 12 residues long. Trimming removed 6 bases from V and 2 bases from J, with 5 bases in between. The germline gives CDR1 MNHEY, CDR2 SMNVEV (reference sequence). Sequencing was performed with immunoSEQ multiplex PCR; in TCRdb, only in-frame clones are kept and a portion is missing. The sample consists of over 250,000 clones, nearly 90% of them appearing once. The sequencing input was PBMCs or T cells enriched from blood (not recorded which). The rearrangement uses TRBV27 and TRBJ2-1; D unclear. This sequence originates from a woman aged 25 to 39 who had recovered from COVID-19. The DNA of the CDR3 is TGTGCCAGCAGATCCACCTACAATGAGCAGTTCTTC. It is translated as CASRSTYNEQFF.